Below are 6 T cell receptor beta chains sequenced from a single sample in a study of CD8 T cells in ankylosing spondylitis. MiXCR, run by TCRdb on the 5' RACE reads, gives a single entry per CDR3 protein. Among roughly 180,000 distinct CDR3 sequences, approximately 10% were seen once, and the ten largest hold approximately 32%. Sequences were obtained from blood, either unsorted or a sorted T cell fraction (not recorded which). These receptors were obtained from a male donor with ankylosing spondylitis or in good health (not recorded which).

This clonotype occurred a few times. CDR3: CASSGLMGFSSYEQYF. CDR3 bases: TGTGCCAGCAGCGGGCTGATGGGATTCAGCTCCTACGAGCAGTACTTC. The chain recombines TRBV7-2 with TRBJ2-7, with D hard to call. Germline-derived CDR1 and CDR2 are SGHTA and FQGNSA. V was pared by 5 bases and J by 0 bases, with 17 bases between. There are 16 residues in the CDR3.

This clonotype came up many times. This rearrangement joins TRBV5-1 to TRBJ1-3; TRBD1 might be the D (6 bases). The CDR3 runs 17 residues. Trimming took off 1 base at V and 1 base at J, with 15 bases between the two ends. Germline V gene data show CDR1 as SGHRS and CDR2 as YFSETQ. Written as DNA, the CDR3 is TGCGCCAGCAGCTTGCGGCCCGATCAGGGGTCTGGAAACACCATATATTTT. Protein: CASSLRPDQGSGNTIYF.

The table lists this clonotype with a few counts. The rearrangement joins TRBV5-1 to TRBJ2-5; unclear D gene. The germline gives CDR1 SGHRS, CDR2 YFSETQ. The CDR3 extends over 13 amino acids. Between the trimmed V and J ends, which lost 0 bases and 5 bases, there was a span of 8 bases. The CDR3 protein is CASSLGPGETQYF. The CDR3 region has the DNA TGCGCCAGCAGCTTGGGCCCCGGGGAGACCCAGTACTTC.

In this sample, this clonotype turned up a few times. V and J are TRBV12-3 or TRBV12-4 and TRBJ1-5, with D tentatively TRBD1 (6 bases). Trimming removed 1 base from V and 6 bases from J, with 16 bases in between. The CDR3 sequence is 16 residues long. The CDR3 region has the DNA TGTGCCAGCAGTTTAGGGGCCGCGGGGGGCGGTCAGCCCCAGCATTTT. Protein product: CASSLGAAGGGQPQHF.

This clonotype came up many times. The CDR3, as DNA: TGTGCCAGCAGCCAAGATCACAGGGCTGGAAACACCATATATTTT. Encoded protein: CASSQDHRAGNTIYF. The chain combines TRBV3-1 with TRBJ1-3; D may be TRBD1 (6 bases). Per the germline V gene, CDR1 is LGHDT and CDR2 is YNNKEL (reference sequence). Trimming removed 0 bases from V and 2 bases from J, with 8 bases in between. This CDR3 is built from 15 residues.

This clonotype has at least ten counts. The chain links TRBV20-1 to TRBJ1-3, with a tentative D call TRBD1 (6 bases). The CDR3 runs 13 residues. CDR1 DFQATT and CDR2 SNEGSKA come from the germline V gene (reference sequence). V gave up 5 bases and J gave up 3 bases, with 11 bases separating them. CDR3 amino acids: CSALGQRGNTIYF. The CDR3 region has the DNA TGCAGTGCTCTTGGACAGCGTGGAAACACCATATATTTT.